This entry lists 6 T cell receptor beta chains sequenced from one sample in a study of T cells in Graves' hyperthyroidism and ophthalmopathy. Template material for amplifying TCR beta CDR3 regions consisted of RNA transcripts. During a first-round RT-PCR of the TCR CDR3, the HTBI primer set was used. Each CDR3 protein gets one entry after TCRdb re-called the multiplex PCR reads with MiXCR. Of hundreds of thousands of distinct CDR3 sequences in the sample, around 39% were seen once. The material sequenced was blood. These receptors all stem from a man aged 18 to 35 with Graves' hyperthyroidism.

This clonotype has at least ten counts. The chain has TRBV7-9 and TRBJ2-5, with 8 bases aligning to TRBD2. With 5 bases clipped from V and 5 bases from J, the junction kept 7 bases outside the gene matches. Germline CDR1 reads SEHNR; CDR2 reads FQNEAQ (reference sequence). The CDR3 is made up of 14 amino acids. The CDR3 sequence is CASSDGLAEETQYF. CDR3 DNA sequence: TGTGCCAGCAGCGATGGACTAGCAGAGGAGACCCAGTACTTC.

This clonotype occurred many times. The V gene is TRBV29-1, the J gene TRBJ1-1, with unresolved D. There are 13 residues in the CDR3. CDR1 and CDR2 from the germline V gene are SQVTM and ANQGSEA. Trimming took 2 bases from V and 0 from J, leaving 7 bases between them. CDR3 bases: TGCAGCGTTGAAAAAGGGATGAACACTGAAGCTTTCTTT. Residues: CSVEKGMNTEAFF.

J is TRBJ2-2 and V is TRBV10-2; D is ambiguous. Looked up from germline, CDR1 is WSHSY and CDR2 is SAAADI. The V end was cut by 9 bases, the J end by 3 bases, with 17 bases between. The CDR3 covers 15 residues. The CDR3 reads CASSLRAAHTGELFF. DNA of the CDR3: TGCGCCAGTTCCCTTCGGGCGGCCCACACCGGGGAGCTGTTTTTT.

This sequence joins TRBV29-1 and TRBJ1-2; D unclear. Germline V gives CDR1 SQVTM, CDR2 ANQGSEA. This CDR3 region has 16 residues. V dropped 8 bases and J dropped 2 bases, with 24 bases sitting between them. DNA of the CDR3: TGCAGCCTTCGTAGCGGGAGTGTCGCAGAGAACTATGGCTACACCTTC. Protein sequence: CSLRSGSVAENYGYTF.

In this sample, this clonotype turned up many times. J is TRBJ1-1 and V is TRBV7-8; D unresolved. The CDR3 runs 12 residues. Looked up from germline, CDR1 is SGHVS and CDR2 is FQNEAQ. V was clipped by 1 base and J by 10 bases, with 10 bases between them. The chain's CDR3 is CASSLGDPPAFF. CDR3 nucleotides: TGTGCCAGCAGCTTAGGAGACCCGCCAGCTTTCTTT. Full variable domain (remainder filled in from reference TRBV7-8 and TRBJ1-1): GAGVSQSPRYKVAKRGQDVALRCDPISGHVSLFWYQQALGQGPEFLTYFQNEAQLDKSGLPSDRFFAERPEGSVSTLKIQRTQQEDSAVYLCASSLGDPPAFFGQGTRLTVV.

J is TRBJ1-3 and V is TRBV6-6; a weak D match, TRBD1 (5 bases). The V end was cut by 2 bases, the J end by 4 bases, with 12 bases between. This CDR3 region has 15 residues. In germline, CDR1 is MNHNY, CDR2 SVGAGI (reference sequence). This chain's CDR3 is CASSYGRAAGNTIYF. The CDR3 DNA reads as TGTGCCAGCAGTTACGGCAGGGCCGCAGGAAACACCATATATTTT.